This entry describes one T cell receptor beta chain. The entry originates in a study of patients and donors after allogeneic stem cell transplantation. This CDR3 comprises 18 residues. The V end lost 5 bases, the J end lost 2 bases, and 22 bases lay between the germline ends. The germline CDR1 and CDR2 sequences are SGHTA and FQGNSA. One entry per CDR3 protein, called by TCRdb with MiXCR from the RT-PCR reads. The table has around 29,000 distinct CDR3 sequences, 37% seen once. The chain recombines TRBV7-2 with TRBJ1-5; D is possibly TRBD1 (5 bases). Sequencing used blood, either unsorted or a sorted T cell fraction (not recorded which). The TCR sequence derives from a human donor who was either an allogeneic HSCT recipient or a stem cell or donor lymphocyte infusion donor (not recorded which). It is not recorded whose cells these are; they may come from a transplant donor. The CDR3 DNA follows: TGTGCCAGCAGCCCTTGGCCCCGGGGCAGGGAAGGCAATCAGCCCCAGCATTTT. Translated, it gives CASSPWPRGREGNQPQHF.